One sample yielded the 26 T cell receptor beta chains listed below, sequenced in a study of blood T cells in healthy people across ages. Combining a sample-barcoded 5' primer with a J-beta primer mix, a second PCR ran for roughly 7 to 12 cycles. Via MiXCR, TCRdb re-called the 5' RACE reads, giving one row per CDR3 protein. This table has over 450,000 distinct CDR3 sequences, 20% to 30% appearing once. These data also featured in a second study, about T cells of mothers and their children.

Sequenced sample: blood. All receptors derive from a boy between 10 and 17 years old in good health.

This sequence joins TRBV5-4 and TRBJ2-4; D is ambiguous. Germline values: CDR1 SGHNT, CDR2 YYREEE (reference sequence). CDR3 size: 16 residues. Trimming took off 1 base at V and 1 base at J, with 12 bases between the two ends. The DNA for the CDR3 is TGTGCCAGCAGCTTGTTCAGGCCGTCGGCCAAAAACATTCAGTACTTC. It codes for CASSLFRPSAKNIQYF. The whole variable domain, filled in from reference TRBV5-4 and TRBJ2-4, reads ETGVTQSPTHLIKTRGQQVTLRCSSQSGHNTVSWYQQALGQGPQFIFQYYREEENGRGNFPPRFSGLQFPNYSSELNVNALELDDSALYLCASSLFRPSAKNIQYFGAGTRLSVL.

This clonotype was recorded a few times. In DNA form, the CDR3 reads TGCAGTGCTAGATTCACGGCGGGAGCCTACGAGCAGTACTTC. The encoded protein is CSARFTAGAYEQYF. V usage is TRBV20-1 and J usage is TRBJ2-7; 7 bases fit TRBD2. The ends lost 2 bases at V and 2 bases at J; junction bases unmatched: 6. The CDR3 has 14 amino acids. Germline V gene sequence: CDR1 DFQATT, CDR2 SNEGSKA (reference sequence).

The J gene is TRBJ2-7, the V gene TRBV4-3; D might be TRBD1 (5 bases). The CDR3 covers 17 residues. Germline V gene sequence: CDR1 LGHNA, CDR2 YSLEER. Trimming took off 0 bases at V and 3 bases at J, with 18 bases between the two ends. CDR3 amino acids: CASSQDSYARGFYEQYF. The CDR3 coding sequence is TGCGCCAGCAGCCAAGATTCCTATGCTAGGGGATTCTACGAGCAGTACTTC.

This chain connects TRBV29-1 to TRBJ1-2; D is unclear. Germline V gives CDR1 SQVTM, CDR2 ANQGSEA. Trimming pared 2 bases from V and 6 bases from J, leaving 19 bases between. The length of the CDR3 is 15 residues. In DNA form, the CDR3 reads TGCAGCGTTGAAAGGCCCCCAGGTCTGGGGAATGGCTACACCTTC. This translates into CSVERPPGLGNGYTF.

Many counts were recorded for this clonotype. The J gene is TRBJ2-7, the V gene TRBV6-4; D is uncertain. Germline CDR1 reads MRHNA; CDR2 reads SNTAGT. V gave up 0 bases and J gave up 4 bases, with 16 bases separating them. This CDR3 spans 16 amino acids. The CDR3 loop reads CASSDSILRWLYEQYF. In DNA, the CDR3 is TGTGCCAGCAGTGACTCGATATTGAGGTGGCTTTACGAGCAGTACTTC.

The chain is built from TRBV20-1 and TRBJ1-2; 9 bases match TRBD1. J gave up 7 bases and V 3 bases, and 15 bases lay outside the gene matches. The CDR3 loop spans 16 amino acids. Germline V gene lookup returns CDR1 DFQATT and CDR2 SNEGSKA (reference sequence). The CDR3 loop is CSASPGQGIKGGGYTF. The CDR3, as DNA: TGCAGTGCTAGCCCGGGACAGGGAATCAAGGGGGGTGGCTACACCTTC.

This chain connects TRBV27 to TRBJ1-2, with 7 bases lining up with TRBD1. CDR1 is MNHEY, CDR2 SMNVEV, per germline (reference sequence). V lost 6 bases and J lost 0; bases outside the gene matches: 4. CDR3 length: 14 residues. CDR3 in amino acids: CASRETGTNYGYTF. The CDR3 DNA follows: TGTGCCAGCAGGGAGACAGGGACTAACTATGGCTACACCTTC.

This clonotype was observed at least ten times. This chain joins TRBV11-2 and TRBJ2-2; the D is unclear. In germline, CDR1 is SGHAT, CDR2 FQNNGV. V lost 5 bases to trimming and J lost 4 bases, with 20 bases between them. The CDR3 covers 17 residues. As DNA, the CDR3 is TGTGCCAGCAGCCGGGTTCGTGGACCGAGGAGCACCGGGGAGCTGTTTTTT. It is translated as CASSRVRGPRSTGELFF. Supplemented by reference TRBV11-2 and TRBJ2-2, the full variable domain reads EAGVAQSPRYKIIEKRQSVAFWCNPISGHATLYWYQQILGQGPKLLIQFQNNGVVDDSQLPKDRFSAERLKGVDSTLKIQPAKLEDSAVYLCASSRVRGPRSTGELFFGEGSRLTVL.

This clonotype was detected a few times. Just one base apart from a much larger clone, this may be a read error. This chain connects TRBV6-4 to TRBJ2-3; D possibly corresponds to TRBD2 (5 bases). There are 16 residues in the CDR3. Germline loops: CDR1 MRHNA, CDR2 SNTAGT. Here the CDR3 reads CASSDSPSLSTDTRYF. CDR3 in DNA: TGTGCCAGCAGTGACTCGCCTAGCCTAAGCACAGATACGCGGTATTTT.

DNA of the CDR3: TGCAGTGCTAGGACACAGGGGGCTGGCAATGAGCAGTTCTTC. This gives the protein CSARTQGAGNEQFF. The rearrangement joins TRBV20-1 to TRBJ2-1, with TRBD1 matching 9 bases. The V gene's germline CDR1 is DFQATT and CDR2 SNEGSKA (reference sequence). This CDR3 comprises 14 residues. The trim removed 3 bases at V and 6 bases at J, leaving 6 bases unmatched.

Only a few counts were recorded for this clonotype. The chain combines TRBV7-6 with TRBJ2-1, with TRBD2 identical over 14 bases. The germline V gene encodes CDR1 SGHVS and CDR2 FNYEAQ. The CDR3 covers 16 residues. J gave up 8 bases and V 5 bases, and 8 bases lay outside the gene matches. The CDR3: CASSGGLAGGIDEQFF. CDR3 coding DNA: TGTGCCAGCAGCGGTGGACTAGCGGGGGGAATCGATGAGCAGTTCTTC.

This chain connects TRBV28 to TRBJ2-1; possibly TRBD2 for D (6 bases). CDR1 and CDR2 from the germline V gene are MDHEN and SYDVKM. The CDR3 spans 16 residues. V lost 5 bases, J lost 3 bases, and 17 bases lay in between. The CDR3 here is CASSPTGRRSYNEQFF. CDR3 nucleotides: TGTGCCAGCAGTCCTACCGGGAGAAGGAGCTACAATGAGCAGTTCTTC.

The chain employs TRBV27 and TRBJ2-4, with 9 positions matching TRBD2. The trim removed 4 bases at V and 0 bases at J, leaving 4 bases unmatched. Germline V gene sequence: CDR1 MNHEY, CDR2 SMNVEV (reference sequence). The CDR3 is made up of 16 amino acids. DNA of the CDR3: TGTGCCAGCAGTTCGGGACTAGCCGTAGCCAAAAACATTCAGTACTTC. It translates to CASSSGLAVAKNIQYF.

This chain uses TRBV12-3 or TRBV12-4 with TRBJ2-7; D might be TRBD2 (6 bases). This CDR3 is built from 15 residues. Trimming pared 0 bases from V and 4 bases from J, leaving 13 bases between. CDR3 nucleotide sequence: TGTGCCAGCAGTTTAGCGGTGCCGGGGGTTTACGAGCAGTACTTC. Encoded protein: CASSLAVPGVYEQYF.

The CDR3 region is CASSVGGEGYEQYF. CDR3 coding DNA: TGTGCCAGCAGCGTCGGAGGGGAGGGGTACGAGCAGTACTTC. The chain links TRBV9 to TRBJ2-7; 7 nucleotides align to TRBD2. The ends lost 2 bases at V and 4 bases at J; junction bases unmatched: 6. Germline-derived CDR1 and CDR2 are SGDLS and YYNGEE. CDR3 size: 14 residues.

The chain carries TRBV6-2 or TRBV6-3 and TRBJ2-5, with a weak D call TRBD1 (5 bases). The end of the DNA aligns better with TRBJ2-1, so the J call may be wrong. CDR1 is MNHEY and CDR2 is SVGEGT in the germline V gene. The CDR3 runs to 13 residues. Here the CDR3 DNA reads TGTGCCAGTAGCCTTTCCAAGTACAGGGAGCAGTTCTTC. As protein: CASSLSKYREQFF.

The chain combines TRBV20-1 with TRBJ1-1, with a tentative D call TRBD1 (5 bases). The germline V gene encodes CDR1 DFQATT and CDR2 SNEGSKA (reference sequence). V was shortened by 6 bases and J by 0 bases, with 17 bases between the two germline ends. The CDR3 is 15 residues long. The CDR3 nucleotides are TGCAGTGCCATGGGGGGTGGGGCCATGAACACTGAAGCTTTCTTT. Amino acid sequence: CSAMGGGAMNTEAFF.

This clonotype has at least ten counts. The rearrangement joins TRBV20-1 to TRBJ2-5, with 7 bases lining up with TRBD2. The end of the DNA fits TRBJ2-1 better, so the J call may be wrong. CDR1 and CDR2 (germline): DFQATT, SNEGSKA (reference sequence). This CDR3 comprises 13 residues. CDR3 in amino acids: CSASGLAVNEQFF. The CDR3 region has the DNA TGCAGTGCTAGCGGGCTAGCGGTCAATGAGCAGTTCTTC.

The chain carries TRBV28 and TRBJ1-4; 7 bases fit TRBD1. Trimming cost V 10 bases and J 7 bases; bases outside gene matches: 12. The length of the CDR3 is 14 residues. Germline V lookup: CDR1 MDHEN, CDR2 SYDVKM. This CDR3 reads CATSRGAGVEKLFF. The CDR3 DNA is TGTGCCACCAGCAGGGGGGCTGGAGTTGAAAAACTGTTTTTT. The full variable domain, its missing parts supplied by reference TRBV28 and TRBJ1-4, is DVKVTQSSRYLVKRTGEKVFLECVQDMDHENMFWYRQDPGLGLRLIYFSYDVKMKEKGDIPEGYSVSREKKERFSLILESASTNQTSMYLCATSRGAGVEKLFFGSGTQLSVL.

This clonotype occurred many times. V usage is TRBV4-1 and J usage is TRBJ2-5; D perhaps matches TRBD1 (6 bases). Trimming left V 4 bases short and J 4 bases short, with 19 bases between. Germline V lookup: CDR1 MGHRA, CDR2 YSYEKL. This CDR3 spans 16 amino acids. CDR3 sequence (DNA): TGCGCCAGCAGCCCCGGATCGTACAGGGATGGAGAGACCCAGTACTTC. Residues: CASSPGSYRDGETQYF.

This clonotype was picked up a small number of times. This chain uses TRBV28 with TRBJ2-3; D is perhaps TRBD1 (6 bases). Per germline, CDR1 MDHEN and CDR2 SYDVKM. The CDR3 is 19 residues long. V was pared by 1 base and J by 2 bases, with 22 bases between. This CDR3 reads CASSLFPGEQGPLTDTQYF. In DNA form, the CDR3 reads TGTGCCAGCAGTTTATTCCCAGGGGAACAGGGACCACTCACAGATACGCAGTATTTT.

The V and J genes are TRBV7-2 and TRBJ2-5, with D possibly being TRBD1 or TRBD2 (5 bases each). Near its end, the DNA agrees better with TRBJ2-7, so the J call may be wrong. The CDR3 is 14 residues long. Germline V gives CDR1 SGHTA, CDR2 FQGNSA. The CDR3 sequence is CASSLVVGEYEQYF. The CDR3 DNA sequence: TGTGCCAGCAGCTTAGTGGTGGGGGAGTACGAGCAGTACTTC.

This clonotype was recorded a few times. This chain uses TRBV29-1 with TRBJ2-7, with a tentative D call TRBD1 (5 bases). This CDR3 is built from 11 residues. Germline loops: CDR1 SQVTM, CDR2 ANQGSEA. Trimming removed 3 bases from V and 5 bases from J, with 8 bases in between. The CDR3 region is CSVDAGNEQYF. In DNA form, the CDR3 reads TGCAGCGTTGATGCAGGGAACGAGCAGTACTTC.

This chain joins TRBV2 and TRBJ1-2; 7 nucleotides line up with TRBD1. The CDR3 has 16 residues. Germline-derived CDR1 and CDR2 are SNHLY and FYNNEI. Losses at the gene ends were 2 bases for V and 4 bases for J; bases not matched to a gene: 10. The CDR3 nucleotides read TGTGCCAGCAGTGAAAGAATGACAGGGAACTCCTATGGCTACACCTTC. This encodes CASSERMTGNSYGYTF.

The chain employs TRBV20-1 and TRBJ2-1; possible D gene TRBD2, 5 bases. CDR3 length: 15 residues. The germline gives CDR1 DFQATT, CDR2 SNEGSKA (reference sequence). V was trimmed by 1 base and J by 2 bases, leaving 12 bases between them. The chain's CDR3 is CSARARGDPYNEQFF. The DNA of the CDR3 is TGCAGTGCTAGAGCTCGGGGTGATCCCTACAATGAGCAGTTCTTC.

In this sample, this clonotype turned up a few times. This sequence joins TRBV7-6 and TRBJ2-3; no firm D call. Per germline, CDR1 SGHVS and CDR2 FNYEAQ. The CDR3 extends over 12 amino acids. Trimming stripped 4 bases from V and 12 bases from J, with 14 bases between. This CDR3 reads CASSSDRVRQYF. The CDR3 nucleotides are TGTGCCAGCAGCTCAGACCGGGTCCGCCAGTATTTT.